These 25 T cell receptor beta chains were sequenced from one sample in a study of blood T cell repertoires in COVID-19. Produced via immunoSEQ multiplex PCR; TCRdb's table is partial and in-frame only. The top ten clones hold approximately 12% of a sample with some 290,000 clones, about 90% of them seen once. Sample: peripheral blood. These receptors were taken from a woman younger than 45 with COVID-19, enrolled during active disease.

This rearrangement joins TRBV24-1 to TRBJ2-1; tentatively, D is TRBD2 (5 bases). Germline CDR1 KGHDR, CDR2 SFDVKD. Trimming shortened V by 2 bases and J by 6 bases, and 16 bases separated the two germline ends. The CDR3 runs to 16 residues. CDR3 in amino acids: CATSDWRAGSRNEQFF. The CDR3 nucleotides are TGTGCCACCAGTGATTGGCGGGCAGGTTCACGCAATGAGCAGTTCTTC.

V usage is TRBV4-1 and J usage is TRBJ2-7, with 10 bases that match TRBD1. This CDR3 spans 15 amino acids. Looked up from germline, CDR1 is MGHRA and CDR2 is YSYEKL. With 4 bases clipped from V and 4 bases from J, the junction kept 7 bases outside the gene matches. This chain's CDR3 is CASSPGTGAYYEQYF. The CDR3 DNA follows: TGCGCCAGCAGCCCCGGGACAGGGGCTTATTACGAGCAGTACTTC.

The CDR3 region is CASSPLSVDSTYEQYF. The CDR3 nucleotides read TGTGCCAGCTCACCACTATCTGTAGACAGCACCTACGAGCAGTACTTC. V is TRBV18 and J is TRBJ2-7, with D tentatively TRBD1 (5 bases). The CDR3 extends over 16 amino acids. Germline CDR1 KGHSH, CDR2 LQKENI. Trimming removed 1 base from V and 2 bases from J, with 15 bases in between.

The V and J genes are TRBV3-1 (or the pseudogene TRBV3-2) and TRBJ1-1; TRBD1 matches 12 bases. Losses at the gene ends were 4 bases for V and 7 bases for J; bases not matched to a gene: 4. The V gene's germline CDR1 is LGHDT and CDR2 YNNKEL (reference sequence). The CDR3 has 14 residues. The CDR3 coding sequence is TGTGCCAGCAGCCTGGGACAGGGGGCAGGTGAAGCTTTCTTT. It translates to CASSLGQGAGEAFF.

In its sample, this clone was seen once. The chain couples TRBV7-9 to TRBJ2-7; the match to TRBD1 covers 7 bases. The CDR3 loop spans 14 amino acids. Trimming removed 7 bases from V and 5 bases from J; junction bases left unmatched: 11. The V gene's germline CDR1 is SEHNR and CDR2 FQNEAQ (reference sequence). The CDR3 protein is CASIPPGQTDEQYF. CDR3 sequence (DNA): TGTGCCAGCATCCCCCCGGGACAGACCGACGAGCAGTACTTC.

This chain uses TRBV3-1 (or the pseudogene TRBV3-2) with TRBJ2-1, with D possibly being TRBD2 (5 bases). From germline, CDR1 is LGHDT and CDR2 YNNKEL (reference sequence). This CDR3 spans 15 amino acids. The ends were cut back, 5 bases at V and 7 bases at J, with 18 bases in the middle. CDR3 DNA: TGTGCCAGCAGCTATCGGACTCCCGGTTATAATGAGCAGTTCTTC. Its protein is CASSYRTPGYNEQFF.

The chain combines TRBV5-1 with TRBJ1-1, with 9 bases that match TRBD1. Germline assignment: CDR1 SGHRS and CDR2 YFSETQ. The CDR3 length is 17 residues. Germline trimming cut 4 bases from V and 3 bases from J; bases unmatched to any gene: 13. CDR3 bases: TGCGCCAGCAGCACAAACCCCCCGGGACAGGGTCACACTGAAGCTTTCTTT. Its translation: CASSTNPPGQGHTEAFF. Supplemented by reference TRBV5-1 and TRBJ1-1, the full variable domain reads KAGVTQTPRYLIKTRGQQVTLSCSPISGHRSVSWYQQTPGQGLQFLFEYFSETQRNKGNFPGRFSGRQFSNSRSEMNVSTLELGDSALYLCASSTNPPGQGHTEAFFGQGTRLTVV.

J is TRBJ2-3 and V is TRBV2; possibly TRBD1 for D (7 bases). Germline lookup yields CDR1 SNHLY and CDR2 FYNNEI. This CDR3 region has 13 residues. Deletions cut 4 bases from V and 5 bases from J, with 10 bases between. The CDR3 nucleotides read TGTGCCAGCAGTGGACAGGGAGGAGATACGCAGTATTTT. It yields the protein CASSGQGGDTQYF.

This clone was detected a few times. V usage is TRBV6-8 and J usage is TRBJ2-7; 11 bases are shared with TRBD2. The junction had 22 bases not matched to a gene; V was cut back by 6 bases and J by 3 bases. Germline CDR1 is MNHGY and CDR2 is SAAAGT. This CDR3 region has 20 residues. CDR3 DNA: TGTGCCAGCAGCCACGTTAGGCTAGCGGGGGGCCTTCTTAAAGTCTACGAGCAGTACTTC. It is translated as CASSHVRLAGGLLKVYEQYF.

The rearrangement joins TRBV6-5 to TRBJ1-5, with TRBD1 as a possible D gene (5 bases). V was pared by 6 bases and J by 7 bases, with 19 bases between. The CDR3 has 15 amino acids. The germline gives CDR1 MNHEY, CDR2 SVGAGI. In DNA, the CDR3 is TGTGCCAGCAGCTCATTATCCCGCCGGGGGCAGCCCCAGCATTTT. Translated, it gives CASSSLSRRGQPQHF.

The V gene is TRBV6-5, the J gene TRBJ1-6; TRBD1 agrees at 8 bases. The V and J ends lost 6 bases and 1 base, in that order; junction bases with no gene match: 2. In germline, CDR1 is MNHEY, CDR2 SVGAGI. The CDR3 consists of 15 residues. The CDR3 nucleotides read TGTGCCAGCAGGCGACAGGGGTCCTATAATTCACCCCTCCACTTT. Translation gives CASRRQGSYNSPLHF.

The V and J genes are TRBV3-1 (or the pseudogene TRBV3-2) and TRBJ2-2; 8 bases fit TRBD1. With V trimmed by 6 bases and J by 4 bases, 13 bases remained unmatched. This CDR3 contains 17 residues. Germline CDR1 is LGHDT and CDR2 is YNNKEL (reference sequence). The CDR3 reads CASSPLGGQGGTGELFF. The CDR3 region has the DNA TGTGCCAGCAGTCCACTGGGAGGACAGGGAGGCACCGGGGAGCTGTTTTTT.

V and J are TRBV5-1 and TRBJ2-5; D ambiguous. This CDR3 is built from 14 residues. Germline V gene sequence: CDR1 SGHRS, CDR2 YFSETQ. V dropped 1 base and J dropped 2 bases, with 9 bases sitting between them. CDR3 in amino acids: CASSLRVGQETQYF. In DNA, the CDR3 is TGCGCCAGCAGCTTGCGGGTCGGGCAAGAGACCCAGTACTTC. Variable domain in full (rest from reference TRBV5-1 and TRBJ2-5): KAGVTQTPRYLIKTRGQQVTLSCSPISGHRSVSWYQQTPGQGLQFLFEYFSETQRNKGNFPGRFSGRQFSNSRSEMNVSTLELGDSALYLCASSLRVGQETQYFGPGTRLLVL.

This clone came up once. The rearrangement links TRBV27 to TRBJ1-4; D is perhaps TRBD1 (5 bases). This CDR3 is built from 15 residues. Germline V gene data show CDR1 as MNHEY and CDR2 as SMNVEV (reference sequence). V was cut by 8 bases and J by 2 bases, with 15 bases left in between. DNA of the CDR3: TGTGCCAGCGGGGCCCCATCGTCCACTAATGAAAAACTGTTTTTT. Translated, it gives CASGAPSSTNEKLFF.

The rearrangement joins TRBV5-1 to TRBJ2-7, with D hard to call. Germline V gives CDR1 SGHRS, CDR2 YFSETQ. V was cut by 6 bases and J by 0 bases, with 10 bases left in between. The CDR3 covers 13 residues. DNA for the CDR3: TGCGCCAGCATGTGGTGGAGCTCCTACGAGCAGTACTTC. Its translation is CASMWWSSYEQYF.

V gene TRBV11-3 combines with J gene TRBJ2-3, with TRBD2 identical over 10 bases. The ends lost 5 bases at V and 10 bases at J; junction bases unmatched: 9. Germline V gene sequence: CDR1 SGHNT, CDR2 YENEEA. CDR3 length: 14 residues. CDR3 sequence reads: CASSIAGGPGAQYF. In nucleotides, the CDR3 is TGTGCCAGCAGCATAGCGGGGGGCCCGGGGGCGCAGTATTTT.

The CDR3 protein is CASSQDRGVSYEQYF. For the CDR3, the DNA is TGTGCCAGCAGCCAGGACAGGGGGGTCTCCTACGAGCAGTACTTC. The chain employs TRBV5-4 and TRBJ2-7; 10 nucleotides agree with TRBD1. The germline gives CDR1 SGHNT, CDR2 YYREEE (reference sequence). V was clipped by 4 bases and J by 0 bases; unmatched bases: 4. This CDR3 comprises 15 residues.

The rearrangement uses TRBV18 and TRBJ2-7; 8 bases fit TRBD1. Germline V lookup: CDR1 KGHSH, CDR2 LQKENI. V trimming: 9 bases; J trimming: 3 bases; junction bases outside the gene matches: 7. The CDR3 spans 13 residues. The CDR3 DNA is TGTGCCAGTAAGACAGGGGATGGCTACGAGCAGTACTTC. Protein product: CASKTGDGYEQYF.

CDR3 amino acids: CASRRAGAKNNEQFF. The CDR3 DNA follows: TGTGCCAGCAGAAGGGCGGGGGCCAAGAACAATGAGCAGTTCTTC. The chain carries TRBV6-5 and TRBJ2-1, with D possibly matching TRBD2 (7 bases). V lost 6 bases to trimming and J lost 5 bases, with 17 bases between them. The CDR3 consists of 15 residues. CDR1 and CDR2 (germline): MNHEY, SVGAGI.

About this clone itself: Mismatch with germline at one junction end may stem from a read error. The CDR3 reads CASSLFLGDTIYF. The CDR3 DNA reads as TGTGCCAGCAGCTTGTTTCTTGGAGACACCATATATTTT. The V gene is TRBV5-4, the J gene TRBJ1-3; D uncertain. The CDR3 is made up of 13 amino acids. The germline V gene encodes CDR1 SGHNT and CDR2 YYREEE (reference sequence).

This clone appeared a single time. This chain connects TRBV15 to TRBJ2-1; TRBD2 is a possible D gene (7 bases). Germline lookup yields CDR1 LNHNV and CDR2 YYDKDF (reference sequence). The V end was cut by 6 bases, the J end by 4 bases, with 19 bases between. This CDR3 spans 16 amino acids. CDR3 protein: CATSGGIRGAYNEQFF. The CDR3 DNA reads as TGTGCCACCAGTGGGGGAATTCGGGGGGCATACAATGAGCAGTTCTTC. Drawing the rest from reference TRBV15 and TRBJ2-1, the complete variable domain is DAMVIQNPRYQVTQFGKPVTLSCSQTLNHNVMYWYQQKSSQAPKLLFHYYDKDFNNEADTPDNFQSRRPNTSFCFLDIRSPGLGDTAMYLCATSGGIRGAYNEQFFGPGTRLTVL.

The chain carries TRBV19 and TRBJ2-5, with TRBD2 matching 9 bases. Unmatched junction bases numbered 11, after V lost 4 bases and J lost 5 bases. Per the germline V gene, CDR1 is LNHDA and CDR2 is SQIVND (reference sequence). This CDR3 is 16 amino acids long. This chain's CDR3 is CASSNLAGSVRETQYF. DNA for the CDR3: TGTGCCAGTAGTAACCTAGCGGGGTCGGTGAGGGAGACCCAGTACTTC.

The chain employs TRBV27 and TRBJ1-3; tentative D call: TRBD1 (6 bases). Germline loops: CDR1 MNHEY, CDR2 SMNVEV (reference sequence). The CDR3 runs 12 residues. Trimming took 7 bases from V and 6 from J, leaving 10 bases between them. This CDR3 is CASNRDQNTIYF. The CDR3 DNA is TGTGCCAGCAACAGGGATCAAAACACCATATATTTT.

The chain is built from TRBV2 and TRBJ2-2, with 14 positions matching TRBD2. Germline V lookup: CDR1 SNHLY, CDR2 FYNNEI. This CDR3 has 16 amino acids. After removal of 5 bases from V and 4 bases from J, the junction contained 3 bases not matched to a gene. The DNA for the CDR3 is TGTGCCAGCAGTTGGACTAGCGGGGGGACCACCGGGGAGCTGTTTTTT. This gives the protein CASSWTSGGTTGELFF. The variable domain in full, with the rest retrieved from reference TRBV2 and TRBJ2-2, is EPEVTQTPSHQVTQMGQEVILRCVPISNHLYFYWYRQILGQKVEFLVSFYNNEISEKSEIFDDQFSVERPDGSNFTLKIRSTKLEDSAMYFCASSWTSGGTTGELFFGEGSRLTVL.

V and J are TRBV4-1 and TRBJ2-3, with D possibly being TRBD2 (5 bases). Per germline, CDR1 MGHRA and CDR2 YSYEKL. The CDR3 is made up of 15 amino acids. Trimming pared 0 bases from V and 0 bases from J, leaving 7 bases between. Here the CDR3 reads CASSQEKRSTDTQYF. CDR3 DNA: TGCGCCAGCAGCCAAGAGAAGCGGAGCACAGATACGCAGTATTTT.